The clone carrying this TCR beta chain was detected only a few times. This sample was included in a study of T cell repertoires in cytomegalovirus infection. TCRdb reprocessed the reads with MiXCR, giving one entry per CDR3 protein. The table has roughly 320,000 distinct CDR3 sequences, 9.6% seen once; the top ten hold approximately 2.4%. The CDR3 is made up of 14 amino acids. Trimming at V came to 6 bases and at J to 8 bases, leaving 11 bases not matched to a gene. Germline V gene data show CDR1 as MDHEN and CDR2 as SYDVKM. The source material was PBMCs. J is TRBJ1-2 and V is TRBV28, with 8 positions matching TRBD1. The clonotype was recovered from a human donor in good health (CMV status not recorded). Some clones in this sample may be carry-over from other donors' samples. This chain's CDR3 is CASRIRGQARGYTF. CDR3 DNA: TGTGCCAGCAGGATTAGGGGACAGGCACGAGGCTACACCTTC.